The clone carrying this T cell receptor (beta chain) was recorded many times. As yet, its antigen is unknown. The entry originates in a study of T cells after yellow fever vaccination. Overall study: Fractions containing few cells were prepared with SMART-Seq v4 Ultra Low Input. The study, taken as a whole, reports: Subsequent booster samples again held most clones from primary vaccination (96% CD4, 85% to 90% CD8).

TCRdb reprocessed the 5' RACE reads via MiXCR and lists one record per CDR3 protein. The table lists about 220,000 distinct CDR3 sequences, less than 3.5% of them singletons. The receptor comes from a man aged 18 to 29 who received the YFV17D yellow fever vaccine. The source was CD4+ T cells sorted from PBMCs, collected 10 days after the yellow fever booster vaccination.

The CDR3 here is CASSWGSIHEQYF. CDR3 DNA: TGTGCCAGCAGCTGGGGGAGTATACACGAGCAGTACTTC. This sequence joins TRBV5-6 and TRBJ2-7; possibly TRBD1 or TRBD2 for D (5 bases each). Germline loops: CDR1 SGHDT, CDR2 YYEEEE. The CDR3 totals 13 residues. Trimming left V 3 bases short and J 5 bases short, with 12 bases between.